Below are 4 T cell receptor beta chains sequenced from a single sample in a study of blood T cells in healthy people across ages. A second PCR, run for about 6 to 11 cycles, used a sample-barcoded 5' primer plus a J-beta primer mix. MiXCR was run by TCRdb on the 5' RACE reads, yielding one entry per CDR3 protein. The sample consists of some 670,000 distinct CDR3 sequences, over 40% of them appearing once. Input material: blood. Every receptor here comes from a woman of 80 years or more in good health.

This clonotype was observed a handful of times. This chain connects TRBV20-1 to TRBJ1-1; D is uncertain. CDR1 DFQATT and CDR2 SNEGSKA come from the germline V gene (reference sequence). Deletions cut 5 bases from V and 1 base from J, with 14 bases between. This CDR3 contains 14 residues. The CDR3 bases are TGCAGTGCTTGGACGGGGTTTAGGAACACTGAAGCTTTCTTT. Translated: CSAWTGFRNTEAFF.

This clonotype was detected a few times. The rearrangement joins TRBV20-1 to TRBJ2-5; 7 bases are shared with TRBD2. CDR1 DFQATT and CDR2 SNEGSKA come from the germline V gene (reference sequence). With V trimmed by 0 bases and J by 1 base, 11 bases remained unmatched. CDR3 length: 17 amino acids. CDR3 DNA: TGCAGTGCTAGAGATCCAAGAGTAGCGGGTTCCCAAGAGACCCAGTACTTC. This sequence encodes CSARDPRVAGSQETQYF.

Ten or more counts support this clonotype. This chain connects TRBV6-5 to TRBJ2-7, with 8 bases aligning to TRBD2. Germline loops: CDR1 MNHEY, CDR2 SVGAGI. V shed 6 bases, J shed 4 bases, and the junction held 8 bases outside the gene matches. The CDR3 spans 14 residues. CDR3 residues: CASSVAGRRYEQYF. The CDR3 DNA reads TGTGCCAGCAGCGTAGCGGGAAGAAGATACGAGCAGTACTTC.

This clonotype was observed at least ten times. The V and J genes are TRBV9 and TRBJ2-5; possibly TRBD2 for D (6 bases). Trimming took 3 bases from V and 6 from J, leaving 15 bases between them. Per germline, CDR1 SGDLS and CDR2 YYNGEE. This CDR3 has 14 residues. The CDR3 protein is CASSGLGGLKTQYF. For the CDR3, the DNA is TGTGCCAGCAGCGGACTTGGAGGGCTCAAGACCCAGTACTTC.